This T cell receptor (beta chain) was obtained from a study of T cell repertoires in cytomegalovirus infection. Study overall: The authors relied on CMV epitopes, both recently identified HLA-C-restricted and well-studied HLA-B-restricted. An indication of both CMV infection and matching HLA type came from public TCR beta signatures. General observations from the study: The cumulative frequency of public TCR beta families distinguished individuals who carried CMV together with the relevant HLA.

TCRdb itself ran the reads through MiXCR, one entry per CDR3 protein. Among some 940,000 distinct CDR3 sequences, around 30% were seen once, and the ten largest hold over 13%. Losses at the gene ends were 4 bases for V and 1 base for J; bases not matched to a gene: 6. Germline CDR1 MGHRA, CDR2 YSYEKL. CDR3 size: 15 residues. This clonotype has just a few counts. Its antigen is unidentified. This TCR came from a human donor in good health (CMV status not recorded). Some clones in this sample may be carry-over from other donors' samples. This specimen was cultured CD8+ T cells from PBMCs, taken from culture after CMV antigen stimulation. The rearrangement links TRBV4-1 to TRBJ1-1, with 7 bases fitting TRBD1. The CDR3 is CASSPQQGKNTEAFF. In nucleotides, the CDR3 is TGCGCCAGCAGCCCCCAACAGGGGAAGAACACTGAAGCTTTCTTT.